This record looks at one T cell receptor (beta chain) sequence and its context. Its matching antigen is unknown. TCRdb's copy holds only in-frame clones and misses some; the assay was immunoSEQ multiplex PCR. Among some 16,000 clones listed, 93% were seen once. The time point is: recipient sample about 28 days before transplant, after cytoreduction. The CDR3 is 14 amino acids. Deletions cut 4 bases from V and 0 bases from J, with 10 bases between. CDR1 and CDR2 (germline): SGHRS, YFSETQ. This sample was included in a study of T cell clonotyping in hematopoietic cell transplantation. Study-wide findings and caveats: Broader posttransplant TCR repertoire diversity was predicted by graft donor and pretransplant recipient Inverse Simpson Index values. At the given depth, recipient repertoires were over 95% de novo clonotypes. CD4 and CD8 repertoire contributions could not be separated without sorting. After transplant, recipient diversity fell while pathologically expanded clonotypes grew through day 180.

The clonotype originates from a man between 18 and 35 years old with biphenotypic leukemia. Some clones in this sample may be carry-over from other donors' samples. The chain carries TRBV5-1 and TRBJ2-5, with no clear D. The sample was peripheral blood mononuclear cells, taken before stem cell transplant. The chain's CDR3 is CASSPRHHQETQYF. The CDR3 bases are TGCGCCAGCAGCCCACGACACCACCAAGAGACCCAGTACTTC.